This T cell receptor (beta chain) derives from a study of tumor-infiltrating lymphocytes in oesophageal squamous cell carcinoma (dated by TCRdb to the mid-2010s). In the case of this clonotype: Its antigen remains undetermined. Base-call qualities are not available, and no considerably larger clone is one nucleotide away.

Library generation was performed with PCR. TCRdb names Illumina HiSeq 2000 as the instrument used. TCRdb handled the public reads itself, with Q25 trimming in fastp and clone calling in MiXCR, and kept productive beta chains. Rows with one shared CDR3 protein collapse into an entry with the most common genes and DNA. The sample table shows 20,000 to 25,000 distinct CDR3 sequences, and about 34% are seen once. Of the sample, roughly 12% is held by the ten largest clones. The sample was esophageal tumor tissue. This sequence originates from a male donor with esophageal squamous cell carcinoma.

The DNA sequence follows: TGTGCCAGCTCACCAAGATACGGAGCTAACTATGGCTACACCTTC. The resulting protein is CASSPRYGANYGYTF. The chain was built from TRBV18 and TRBJ1-2; the D gene lacks a confident call. V is cut by 2 bases and J by 0 bases, and the space between the germline ends is 10 bases. Inclusive of the bounding cysteine and phenylalanine, the CDR3 is 15 residues long. Kept here is only the CDR3 DNA, which spans 45 bases and is read in frame from base 1. As encoded in the germline V gene, CDR1 is KGHSH while CDR2 is LQKENI.